This T cell receptor beta chain originates from a study of T-cell reconstitution after alpha-beta-depleted transplantation in children. V dropped 5 bases and J dropped 4 bases, with 15 bases sitting between them. Looked up from germline, CDR1 is MDHEN and CDR2 is SYDVKM. The CDR3 is made up of 15 amino acids. This clonotype came up many times. The TCRbeta library was prepared with unique molecular identifiers. One entry per CDR3 protein results from TCRdb running MiXCR on the PCR reads. The sample lists 380,000 or so distinct CDR3 sequences, about 14% occurring once. The V and J genes are TRBV28 and TRBJ1-5; no reliable D call. The sample consisted of PBMCs, taken from the stem cell graft. The clonotype was recovered from a human donor who donated a stem cell graft to a child with Fanconi anemia. Written as DNA, the CDR3 is TGTGCCAGCAGTGCAAAGGGTTTGAAAAATCAGCCCCAGCATTTT. It yields the protein CASSAKGLKNQPQHF.